These 30 T cell receptor beta chains were sequenced from one sample in a study of T cell changes during pregnancy in multiple sclerosis. Sequenced by immunoSEQ multiplex PCR; TCRdb stores in-frame clones only, minus some. The repertoire has roughly 100,000 clones, 91% of them found once; the top ten carry around 1.7%. The starting material was peripheral blood, obtained after pregnancy. These TCRs come from a female donor in good health, enrolled as a control in a pregnancy study.

The rearrangement links TRBV18 to TRBJ2-2, with a possible D match to TRBD2 (5 bases). This CDR3 spans 16 amino acids. CDR1 KGHSH and CDR2 LQKENI come from the germline V gene. Trimming left V 2 bases short and J 0 bases short, with 10 bases between. CDR3 nucleotide sequence: TGTGCCAGCTCACCATCGGGGAGAACGAACACCGGGGAGCTGTTTTTT. Protein product: CASSPSGRTNTGELFF.

V usage is TRBV5-1 and J usage is TRBJ2-7; the D is unclear. V was trimmed by 1 base and J by 2 bases, leaving 7 bases between them. In germline, CDR1 is SGHRS, CDR2 YFSETQ. The CDR3 length is 13 residues. The CDR3 loop reads CASSLNEPYEQYF. For the CDR3, the DNA is TGCGCCAGCAGCTTGAATGAGCCCTACGAGCAGTACTTC.

The chain joins TRBV18 to TRBJ1-1; unclear D gene. The germline V gene has CDR1 KGHSH and CDR2 LQKENI. The CDR3 has 14 residues. Deletions cut 7 bases from V and 5 bases from J, with 17 bases between. The CDR3 spells CASLPGLRGTEAFF. CDR3 DNA: TGTGCCAGCTTGCCGGGCCTGAGAGGGACTGAAGCTTTCTTT.

J is TRBJ2-7 and V is TRBV5-6; perhaps TRBD2 as D (7 bases). This CDR3 has 12 amino acids. V lost 7 bases, J lost 6 bases, and 14 bases lay in between. Germline values: CDR1 SGHDT, CDR2 YYEEEE. Written as DNA, the CDR3 is TGTGCCAGCTCTCGGGGGGCCAGCGAGCAGTACTTC. Protein: CASSRGASEQYF.

J is TRBJ2-1 and V is TRBV18; TRBD2 aligns across 10 bases. Germline V lookup: CDR1 KGHSH, CDR2 LQKENI. The CDR3 totals 14 residues. Trimming cost V 5 bases and J 8 bases; bases outside gene matches: 6. The CDR3 reads CASSKLAGDYEQFF. DNA for the CDR3: TGTGCCAGCTCAAAGCTAGCGGGGGATTATGAGCAGTTCTTC.

The chain joins TRBV5-4 to TRBJ2-1; 9 positions match TRBD1. Trimming cost V 3 bases and J 6 bases; bases outside gene matches: 4. The CDR3 runs 14 residues. The germline CDR1 and CDR2 sequences are SGHNT and YYREEE (reference sequence). In nucleotides, the CDR3 is TGTGCCAGCAGCTCTCCGGGACAGGGCAATGAGCAGTTCTTC. Its translation: CASSSPGQGNEQFF.

V and J are TRBV7-2 and TRBJ1-5; D remains ambiguous. In germline, CDR1 is SGHTA, CDR2 FQGNSA. V lost 3 bases to trimming and J lost 7 bases, with 10 bases between them. The CDR3 is 13 amino acids. The CDR3 bases are TGTGCCAGCAGCTTGGCCTTGGAGCAGCCCCAGCATTTT. Its translation is CASSLALEQPQHF.

The chain recombines TRBV15 with TRBJ1-5; D remains ambiguous. This CDR3 is 16 amino acids long. Trimming stripped 0 bases from V and 2 bases from J, with 11 bases between. Germline CDR1 and CDR2: LNHNV and YYDKDF (reference sequence). The CDR3 DNA follows: TGTGCCACCAGCAGAGATATTTTCGCAGGCAATCAGCCCCAGCATTTT. Its protein is CATSRDIFAGNQPQHF.

This chain links TRBV29-1 with TRBJ2-7, with TRBD1 identical over 11 bases. Germline CDR1 SQVTM, CDR2 ANQGSEA. V lost 6 bases to trimming and J lost 9 bases; unmatched junction nucleotides: 10. CDR3 length: 13 residues. The CDR3, as DNA: TGCAGCGTGACAGGACAGGGGGCGGTAGGGCAGTACTTC. It translates to CSVTGQGAVGQYF.

This clone came up once. This chain uses TRBV11-2 with TRBJ2-3; 9 bases are shared with TRBD1. The CDR3 spans 17 residues. Losses at the gene ends were 5 bases for V and 4 bases for J; bases not matched to a gene: 13. Germline V gives CDR1 SGHAT, CDR2 FQNNGV. The CDR3 sequence: CASSTHRGTGRPDTQYF. CDR3 nucleotides: TGTGCCAGCAGCACCCATCGAGGGACAGGGCGGCCAGATACGCAGTATTTT.

This chain uses TRBV10-3 with TRBJ2-7; 7 nucleotides align to TRBD2. With V trimmed by 2 bases and J by 4 bases, 11 bases remained unmatched. Germline V gene sequence: CDR1 ENHRY, CDR2 SYGVKD. This CDR3 has 16 amino acids. In DNA, the CDR3 is TGTGCCATCAGTGAGAGTCAGAGGCGGGAGTTTTACGAGCAGTACTTC. Translating gives CAISESQRREFYEQYF.

CDR3 in DNA: TGTGCCAGCAGCCAAGATTATACCGGGGAGCTGTTTTTT. This translates into CASSQDYTGELFF. The chain carries TRBV4-2 and TRBJ2-2; the D is unclear. Trimming took 0 bases from V and 5 from J, leaving 4 bases between them. The CDR3 spans 13 residues. The germline CDR1 and CDR2 sequences are LGHNA and YNFKEQ.

The J gene is TRBJ1-2, the V gene TRBV5-6, with a possible D match to TRBD1 (5 bases). V lost 1 base and J 2 bases, leaving 9 bases between the germline ends. Germline V CDR1 and CDR2: SGHDT, YYEEEE. This CDR3 spans 14 amino acids. CDR3 loop: CASSLRGVNYGYTF. The CDR3 nucleotides read TGTGCCAGCAGCTTGCGGGGGGTGAACTATGGCTACACCTTC.

The chain recombines TRBV4-2 with TRBJ1-2; TRBD1 matches 11 bases. The V segment lost 5 bases and the J segment 2 bases; nucleotides outside the gene matches: 7. The V gene's germline CDR1 is LGHNA and CDR2 YNFKEQ. The CDR3 totals 16 residues. As DNA, the CDR3 is TGTGCCAGCAGCATAGCCGGGACAGGGGGGAACTATGGCTACACCTTC. Amino acids: CASSIAGTGGNYGYTF.

The J gene is TRBJ1-5, the V gene TRBV28; 7 nucleotides align to TRBD1. CDR1 and CDR2 (germline): MDHEN, SYDVKM. There are 15 residues in the CDR3. Germline trimming cut 3 bases from V and 2 bases from J; bases unmatched to any gene: 4. CDR3 nucleotide sequence: TGTGCCAGCAGTTTTACAGGGGCGCGCAATCAGCCCCAGCATTTT. Translation: CASSFTGARNQPQHF.

The rearrangement links TRBV4-2 to TRBJ2-4, with unresolved D. Per germline, CDR1 LGHNA and CDR2 YNFKEQ. The CDR3 runs 15 residues. Between the trimmed V and J ends, which lost 1 base and 0 bases, there was a span of 7 bases. CDR3 residues: CASSQGLLAKNIQYF. In DNA form, the CDR3 reads TGTGCCAGCAGCCAAGGGCTGCTAGCCAAAAACATTCAGTACTTC.

The chain couples TRBV14 to TRBJ2-3; the D gene is possibly TRBD2 (6 bases). This CDR3 region has 14 residues. The germline V gene has CDR1 SGHDN and CDR2 FVKESK. V was shortened by 3 bases and J by 4 bases, with 11 bases between the two germline ends. Here the CDR3 DNA reads TGTGCCAGCAGCCAGGGGGGTTTGTCAGATACGCAGTATTTT. Translating gives CASSQGGLSDTQYF. The whole variable domain, remainder taken from reference TRBV14 and TRBJ2-3, is EAGVTQFPSHSVIEKGQTVTLRCDPISGHDNLYWYRRVMGKEIKFLLHFVKESKQDESGMPNNRFLAERTGGTYSTLKVQPAELEDSGVYFCASSQGGLSDTQYFGPGTRLTVL.

V and J are TRBV5-6 and TRBJ1-2; 8 nucleotides agree with TRBD1. Trimming removed 4 bases from V and 8 bases from J; junction bases left unmatched: 10. The CDR3 totals 14 residues. The germline CDR1 and CDR2 sequences are SGHDT and YYEEEE. This CDR3 reads CASSTTTGAPGYTF. The CDR3, as DNA: TGTGCCAGCAGCACCACGACAGGGGCACCCGGCTACACCTTC.

This clone was counted only a few times. The rearrangement uses TRBV2 and TRBJ1-1; 9 nucleotides align to TRBD1. Germline loops: CDR1 SNHLY, CDR2 FYNNEI. This CDR3 has 12 amino acids. Trimming at V came to 5 bases and at J to 7 bases, leaving 2 bases not matched to a gene. This CDR3 reads CASSQDRGEAFF. The CDR3 DNA follows: TGTGCCAGCAGTCAGGACAGGGGTGAAGCTTTCTTT.

The rearrangement uses TRBV30 and TRBJ1-1; D call uncertain. The CDR3 loop spans 13 amino acids. Per the germline V gene, CDR1 is GTSNPN and CDR2 is SVGIG (reference sequence). V was cut by 2 bases and J by 6 bases, with 13 bases left in between. CDR3 nucleotides: TGTGCCTGGAGTTTATATCACCGGGCTGAAGCTTTCTTT. Protein sequence: CAWSLYHRAEAFF.

The chain carries TRBV30 and TRBJ2-5; the match to TRBD2 covers 15 bases. The length of the CDR3 is 15 residues. CDR1 is GTSNPN, CDR2 SVGIG, per germline (reference sequence). J gave up 0 bases and V 5 bases, and 1 base lay outside the gene matches. CDR3 loop: CAWGLAGGYQETQYF. CDR3 in DNA: TGTGCCTGGGGACTAGCGGGGGGGTACCAAGAGACCCAGTACTTC.

This chain connects TRBV19 to TRBJ2-2, with a possible D match to TRBD2 (5 bases). V gave up 7 bases and J gave up 4 bases, with 10 bases separating them. CDR3 size: 13 residues. CDR1 and CDR2 (germline): LNHDA, SQIVND (reference sequence). The CDR3 DNA reads TGTGCCAGTACCGCGAGGGCCACCGGGGAGCTGTTTTTT. Its protein product is CASTARATGELFF.

The rearrangement links TRBV27 to TRBJ1-2; D not resolved. The germline V gene encodes CDR1 MNHEY and CDR2 SMNVEV (reference sequence). The V end was cut by 2 bases, the J end by 5 bases, with 9 bases between. This CDR3 contains 13 residues. As DNA, the CDR3 is TGTGCCAGCAGTTTAGGCGGAAGATATGGCTACACCTTC. It is translated as CASSLGGRYGYTF.

This rearrangement joins TRBV15 to TRBJ2-7; 7 positions match TRBD1. CDR3 size: 12 residues. Per the germline V gene, CDR1 is LNHNV and CDR2 is YYDKDF (reference sequence). V dropped 3 bases and J dropped 6; count of bases not matched to a gene: 2. This CDR3 reads CATSSDRVEQYF. In DNA form, the CDR3 reads TGTGCCACCAGCAGCGACAGGGTCGAGCAGTACTTC.

The rearrangement joins TRBV4-3 to TRBJ1-4, with 8 bases matching TRBD1. Germline CDR1 reads LGHNA; CDR2 reads YSLEER. This CDR3 region has 13 residues. After removal of 4 bases from V and 5 bases from J, the junction contained 0 bases not matched to a gene. The CDR3 sequence is CASSRDRNEKLFF. CDR3 sequence (DNA): TGCGCCAGCAGCCGGGACAGGAATGAAAAACTGTTTTTT.

The V and J genes are TRBV9 and TRBJ1-1; 12 bases line up with TRBD1. Trimming took 2 bases from V and 1 from J; bases not matched to a gene: 6. The CDR3 consists of 17 residues. Germline CDR1 SGDLS, CDR2 YYNGEE. The CDR3 sequence is CASSVEGTGGWNTEAFF. CDR3 nucleotides: TGTGCCAGCAGCGTGGAGGGGACAGGGGGCTGGAACACTGAAGCTTTCTTT.

V and J are TRBV4-3 and TRBJ2-2; 7 nucleotides match TRBD1. The germline CDR1 and CDR2 sequences are LGHNA and YSLEER. This CDR3 is built from 17 residues. The J segment lost 3 bases and the V segment lost 3 bases, leaving 10 bases of the junction unmatched. The CDR3 protein is CASSQETGTADTGELFF. The CDR3 DNA sequence: TGCGCCAGCAGCCAGGAAACCGGGACAGCAGACACCGGGGAGCTGTTTTTT.

V usage is TRBV7-2 and J usage is TRBJ1-4; tentatively, D is TRBD1 (5 bases). CDR1 and CDR2 (germline): SGHTA, FQGNSA. This CDR3 is built from 14 residues. Trimming stripped 3 bases from V and 8 bases from J, with 13 bases between. This chain's CDR3 is CASSFPGFGEKLFF. The DNA for the CDR3 is TGTGCCAGCAGCTTCCCAGGGTTTGGAGAAAAACTGTTTTTT.

In this sample, this clone turned up once. This specimen includes other DNA sequences encoding the same CDR3. The chain has TRBV2 and TRBJ2-7; 9 bases agree with TRBD1. The germline V gene encodes CDR1 SNHLY and CDR2 FYNNEI. The CDR3 has 16 amino acids. V lost 8 bases, J lost 3 bases, and 14 bases stayed unmatched. CDR3 DNA: TGTGCCAGCCGTCTTACTGCGGGACAGGGAAACTACGAGCAGTACTTC. It encodes CASRLTAGQGNYEQYF.

This clone was observed a single time. The chain employs TRBV2 and TRBJ2-5, with 15 bases matching TRBD2. Trimming cost V 3 bases and J 5 bases; bases outside gene matches: 13. CDR3 length: 19 residues. Germline CDR1 and CDR2: SNHLY and FYNNEI. CDR3 DNA: TGTGCCAGCAGTGATCCCAGGGGGACTAGCGGGGGGCGGCGGGAGACCCAGTACTTC. Amino acids: CASSDPRGTSGGRRETQYF.